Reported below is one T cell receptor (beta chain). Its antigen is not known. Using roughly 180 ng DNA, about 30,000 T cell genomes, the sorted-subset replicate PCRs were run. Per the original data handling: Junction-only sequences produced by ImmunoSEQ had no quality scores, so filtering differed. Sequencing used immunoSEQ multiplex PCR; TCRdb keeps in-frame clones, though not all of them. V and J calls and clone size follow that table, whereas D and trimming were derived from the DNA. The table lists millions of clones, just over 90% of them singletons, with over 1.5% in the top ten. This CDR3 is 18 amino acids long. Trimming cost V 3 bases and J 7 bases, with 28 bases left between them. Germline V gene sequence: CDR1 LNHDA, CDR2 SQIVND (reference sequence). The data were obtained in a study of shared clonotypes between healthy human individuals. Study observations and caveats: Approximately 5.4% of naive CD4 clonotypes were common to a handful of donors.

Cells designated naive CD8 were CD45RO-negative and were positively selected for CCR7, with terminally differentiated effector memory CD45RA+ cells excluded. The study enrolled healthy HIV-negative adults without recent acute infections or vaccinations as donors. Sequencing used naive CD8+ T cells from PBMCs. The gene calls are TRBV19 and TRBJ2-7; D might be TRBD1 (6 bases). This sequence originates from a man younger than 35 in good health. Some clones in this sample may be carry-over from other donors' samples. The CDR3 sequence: CASSILWGATGENGEQYF. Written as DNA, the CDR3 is TGTGCCAGTAGTATTCTCTGGGGTGCGACAGGAGAGAATGGAGAGCAGTACTTC.